This T cell receptor (beta chain) was retrieved from a study of response to subunit inactivated influenza vaccine (dated by TCRdb to the late 2010s). General notes on the study: Deep quantitative profiling of the T cell receptor repertoire was used in the study to follow responses to a trivalent subunit inactivated influenza vaccine.

This clonotype was detected many times. The antigen it binds to is not known. No base qualities exist here, and no much larger clone lies one base off it. What the research found in general, with its limitations: According to the authors, only a limited number of new T cells may be recruited by each seasonal influenza vaccination.

Library prep was done by RT-PCR. TCRdb shows the sequencer as Illumina HiSeq 2500. TCRdb applied fastp at Q25 and MiXCR to the public reads, then kept only in-frame beta chains. Rows matching on CDR3 protein sequence are summarized as one entry with the most common DNA and genes. The sample table contains around 200,000 distinct CDR3 sequences; only one count was recorded for approximately 9.2% of them. Approximately 11% of the sample is in the top ten clones. The CDR3 numbers 14 residues from cysteine through phenylalanine. Kept here is only the CDR3 DNA, which spans 42 bases and is read in frame from base 1. The germline V gene sets CDR1 to SGHRS and CDR2 to YFSETQ. V lost 3 bases and J lost 4 bases, and the count of bases not matched to a germline gene is 5.

Recombination joined TRBV5-1 with TRBJ1-1; 8 of the junction bases match TRBD1. The receptor's source is a man aged 50-60 years who received an inactivated influenza vaccine. Donor details come from another sample of the same person, matched by shared clones. Sequencing was performed on non-naive T cells sorted from PBMCs, taken on the day of vaccination. The meaning of the sample's cell subset or site label: memory T cell fraction. The CDR3 has the sequence CASSWGTGGTEAFF. The nucleotide sequence is given as TGCGCCAGCAGCTGGGGAACAGGGGGCACTGAAGCTTTCTTT.